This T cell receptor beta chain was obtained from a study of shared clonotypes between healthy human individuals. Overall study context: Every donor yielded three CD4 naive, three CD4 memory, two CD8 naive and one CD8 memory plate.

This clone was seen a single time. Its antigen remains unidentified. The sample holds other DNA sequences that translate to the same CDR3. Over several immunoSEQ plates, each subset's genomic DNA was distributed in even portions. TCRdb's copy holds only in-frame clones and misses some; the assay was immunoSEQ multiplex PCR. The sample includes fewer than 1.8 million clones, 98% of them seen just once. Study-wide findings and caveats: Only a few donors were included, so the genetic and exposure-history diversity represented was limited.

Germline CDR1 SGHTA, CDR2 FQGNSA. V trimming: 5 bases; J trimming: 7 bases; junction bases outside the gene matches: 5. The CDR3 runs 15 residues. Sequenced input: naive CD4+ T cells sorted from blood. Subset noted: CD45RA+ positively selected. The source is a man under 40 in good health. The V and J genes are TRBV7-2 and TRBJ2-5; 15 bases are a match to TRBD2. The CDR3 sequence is CASSPGLAGGGTQYF. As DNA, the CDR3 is TGTGCCAGCAGCCCGGGACTAGCGGGAGGAGGGACCCAGTACTTC.